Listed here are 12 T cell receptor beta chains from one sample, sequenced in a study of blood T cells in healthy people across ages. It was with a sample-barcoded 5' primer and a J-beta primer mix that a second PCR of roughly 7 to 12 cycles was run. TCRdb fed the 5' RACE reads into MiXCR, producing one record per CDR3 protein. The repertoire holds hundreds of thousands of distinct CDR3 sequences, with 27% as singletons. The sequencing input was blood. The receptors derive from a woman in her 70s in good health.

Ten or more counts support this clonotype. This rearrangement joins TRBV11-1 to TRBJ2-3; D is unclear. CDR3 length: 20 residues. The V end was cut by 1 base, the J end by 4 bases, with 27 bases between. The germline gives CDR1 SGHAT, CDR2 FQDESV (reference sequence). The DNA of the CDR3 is TGTGCCAGCAGCTTAGGAAGAGGAATCGTGAACCGAACGAAGGCAGATACGCAGTATTTT. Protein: CASSLGRGIVNRTKADTQYF.

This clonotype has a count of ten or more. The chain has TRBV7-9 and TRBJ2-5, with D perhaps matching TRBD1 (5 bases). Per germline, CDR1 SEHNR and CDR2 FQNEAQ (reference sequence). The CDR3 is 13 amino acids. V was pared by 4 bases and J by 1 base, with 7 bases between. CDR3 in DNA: TGTGCCAGCAGCTACCAGGGCCAAGAGACCCAGTACTTC. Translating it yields CASSYQGQETQYF.

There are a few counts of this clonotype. Here the CDR3 DNA reads TGCGCCAGCAGCTTCTCCGGGACTAGCGGGAATAGGAACACCGGGGAGCTGTTTTTT. Amino acid sequence: CASSFSGTSGNRNTGELFF. The chain is built from TRBV4-1 and TRBJ2-2; 13 bases are shared with TRBD2. Germline CDR1 is MGHRA and CDR2 is YSYEKL. The CDR3 covers 19 residues. V was clipped by 5 bases and J by 1 base; unmatched bases: 10.

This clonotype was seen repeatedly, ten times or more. The CDR3 DNA sequence: TGTGCCAGCAGTGCACTTTGGACTAGCGGGAGCACAGATACGCAGTATTTT. It specifies CASSALWTSGSTDTQYF. The chain couples TRBV28 to TRBJ2-3; TRBD2 matches at 11 bases. CDR1 is MDHEN and CDR2 is SYDVKM in the germline V gene. This CDR3 contains 17 residues. J was trimmed by 0 bases and V by 5 bases; bases with no gene match: 7.

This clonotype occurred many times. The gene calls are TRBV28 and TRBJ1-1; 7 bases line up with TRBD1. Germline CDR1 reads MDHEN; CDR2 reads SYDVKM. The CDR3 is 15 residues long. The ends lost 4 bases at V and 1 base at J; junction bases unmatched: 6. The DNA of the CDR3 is TGTGCCAGCAGTTATCCGGACAGGAGGAACACTGAAGCTTTCTTT. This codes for CASSYPDRRNTEAFF.

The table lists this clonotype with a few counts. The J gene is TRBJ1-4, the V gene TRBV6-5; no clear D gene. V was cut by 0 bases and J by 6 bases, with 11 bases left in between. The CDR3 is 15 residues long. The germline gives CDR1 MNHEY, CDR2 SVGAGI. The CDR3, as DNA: TGTGCCAGCAGTTACTCGCCAGCGGAGTATGAAAAACTGTTTTTT. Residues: CASSYSPAEYEKLFF.

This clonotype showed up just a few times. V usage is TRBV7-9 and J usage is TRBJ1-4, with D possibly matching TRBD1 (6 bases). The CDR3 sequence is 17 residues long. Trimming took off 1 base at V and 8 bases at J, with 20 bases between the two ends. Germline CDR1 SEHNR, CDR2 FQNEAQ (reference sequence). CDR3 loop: CASSLGGRGGFREKLFF. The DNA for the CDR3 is TGTGCCAGCAGCTTAGGTGGCAGGGGAGGATTTCGGGAAAAACTGTTTTTT.

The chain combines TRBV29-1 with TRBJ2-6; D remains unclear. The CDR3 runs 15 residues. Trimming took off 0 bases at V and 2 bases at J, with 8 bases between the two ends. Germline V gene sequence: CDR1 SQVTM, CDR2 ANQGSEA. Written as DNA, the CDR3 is TGCAGCGTTGAAGATTATTTGGCTGGGGCCAACGTCCTGACTTTC. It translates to CSVEDYLAGANVLTF.

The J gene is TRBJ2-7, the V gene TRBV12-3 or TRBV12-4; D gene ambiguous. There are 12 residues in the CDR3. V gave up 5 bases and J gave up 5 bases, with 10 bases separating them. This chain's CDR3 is CASSPQVHEQYF. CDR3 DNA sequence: TGTGCCAGCAGTCCCCAGGTTCACGAGCAGTACTTC.

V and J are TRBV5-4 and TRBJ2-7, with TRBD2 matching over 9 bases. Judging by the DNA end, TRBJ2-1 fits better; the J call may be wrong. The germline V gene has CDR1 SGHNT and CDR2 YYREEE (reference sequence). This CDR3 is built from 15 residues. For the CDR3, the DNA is TGTGCCAGCACCACAGCGGGAGGTTGGTACAATGAGCAGTTCTTC. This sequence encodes CASTTAGGWYNEQFF.

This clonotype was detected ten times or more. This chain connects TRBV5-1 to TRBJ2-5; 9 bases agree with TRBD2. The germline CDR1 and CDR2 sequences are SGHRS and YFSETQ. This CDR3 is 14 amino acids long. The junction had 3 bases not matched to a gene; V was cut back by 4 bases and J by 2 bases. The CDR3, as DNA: TGCGCCAGCAGCGGAAGCGGGAGGCAAGAGACCCAGTACTTC. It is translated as CASSGSGRQETQYF.

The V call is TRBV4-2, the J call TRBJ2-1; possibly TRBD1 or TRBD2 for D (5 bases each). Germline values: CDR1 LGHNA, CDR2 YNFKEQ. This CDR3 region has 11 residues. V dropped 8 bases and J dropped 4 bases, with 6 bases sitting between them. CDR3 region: CASGGYNEQFF. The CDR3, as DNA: TGTGCCAGCGGGGGATACAATGAGCAGTTCTTC.